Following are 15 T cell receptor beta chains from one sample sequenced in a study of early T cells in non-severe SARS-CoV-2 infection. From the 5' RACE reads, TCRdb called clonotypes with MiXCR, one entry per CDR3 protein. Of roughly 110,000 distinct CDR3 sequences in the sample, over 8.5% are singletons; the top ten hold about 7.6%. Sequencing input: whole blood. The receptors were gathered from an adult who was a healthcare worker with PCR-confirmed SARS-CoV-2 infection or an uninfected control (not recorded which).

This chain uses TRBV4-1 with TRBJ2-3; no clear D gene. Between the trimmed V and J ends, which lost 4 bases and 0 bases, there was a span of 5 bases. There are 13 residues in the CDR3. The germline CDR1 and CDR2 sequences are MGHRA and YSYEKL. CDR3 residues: CASSLTSTDTQYF. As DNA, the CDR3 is TGCGCCAGCAGCCTGACTAGCACAGATACGCAGTATTTT.

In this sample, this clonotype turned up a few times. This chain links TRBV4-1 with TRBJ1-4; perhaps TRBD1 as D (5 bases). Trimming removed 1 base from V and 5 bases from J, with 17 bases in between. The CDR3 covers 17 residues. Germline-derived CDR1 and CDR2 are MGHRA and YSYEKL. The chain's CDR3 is CASSQGGRGGGNEKLFF. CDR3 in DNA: TGCGCCAGCAGCCAAGGAGGTAGGGGAGGCGGGAATGAAAAACTGTTTTTT.

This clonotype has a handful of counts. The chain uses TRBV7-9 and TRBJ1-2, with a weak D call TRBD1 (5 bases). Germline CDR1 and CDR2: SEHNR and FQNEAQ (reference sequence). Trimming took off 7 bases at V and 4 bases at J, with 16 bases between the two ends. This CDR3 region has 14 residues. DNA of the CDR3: TGTGCCAGCACCGACAGTGGCCCCTCCTATGGCTACACCTTC. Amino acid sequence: CASTDSGPSYGYTF.

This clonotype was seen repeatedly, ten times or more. The CDR3: CASSPTGGLTEAFF. CDR3 nucleotides: TGTGCCAGCTCACCTACAGGGGGCTTGACTGAAGCTTTCTTT. The chain combines TRBV18 with TRBJ1-1; 9 bases agree with TRBD1. Germline values: CDR1 KGHSH, CDR2 LQKENI. V dropped 3 bases and J dropped 5; count of bases not matched to a gene: 4. The CDR3 totals 14 residues. Using reference TRBV18 and TRBJ1-1 for the parts outside the CDR3, the full variable domain is NAGVMQNPRHLVRRRGQEARLRCSPMKGHSHVYWYRQLPEEGLKFMVYLQKENIIDESGMPKERFSAEFPKEGPSILRIQQVVRGDSAAYFCASSPTGGLTEAFFGQGTRLTVV.

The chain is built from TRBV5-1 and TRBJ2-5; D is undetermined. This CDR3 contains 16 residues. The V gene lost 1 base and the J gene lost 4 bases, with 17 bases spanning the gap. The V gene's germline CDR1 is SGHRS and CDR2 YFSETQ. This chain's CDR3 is CASSLSVSGVGETQYF. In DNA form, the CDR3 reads TGCGCCAGCAGCTTGTCGGTATCTGGGGTAGGAGAGACCCAGTACTTC. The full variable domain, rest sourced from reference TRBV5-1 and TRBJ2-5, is KAGVTQTPRYLIKTRGQQVTLSCSPISGHRSVSWYQQTPGQGLQFLFEYFSETQRNKGNFPGRFSGRQFSNSRSEMNVSTLELGDSALYLCASSLSVSGVGETQYFGPGTRLLVL.

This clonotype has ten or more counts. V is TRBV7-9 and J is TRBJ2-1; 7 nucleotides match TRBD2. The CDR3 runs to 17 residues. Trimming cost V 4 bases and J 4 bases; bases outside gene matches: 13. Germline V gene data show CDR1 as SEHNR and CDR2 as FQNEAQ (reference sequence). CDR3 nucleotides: TGTGCCAGCAGCTCGACGCGAACTAGCGTTCTTTACAATGAGCAGTTCTTC. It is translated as CASSSTRTSVLYNEQFF.

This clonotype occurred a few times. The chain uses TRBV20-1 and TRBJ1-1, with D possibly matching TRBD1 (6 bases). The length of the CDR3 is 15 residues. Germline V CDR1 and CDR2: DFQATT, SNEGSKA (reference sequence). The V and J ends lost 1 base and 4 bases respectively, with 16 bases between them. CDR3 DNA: TGCAGTGCTAGAGCCGCTGCGGGGGGCGGCACTGAAGCTTTCTTT. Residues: CSARAAAGGGTEAFF.

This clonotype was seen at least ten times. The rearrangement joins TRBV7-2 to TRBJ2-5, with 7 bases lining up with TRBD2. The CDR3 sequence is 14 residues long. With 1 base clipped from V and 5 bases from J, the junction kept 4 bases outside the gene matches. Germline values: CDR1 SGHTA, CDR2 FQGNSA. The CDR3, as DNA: TGTGCCAGCAGCTTAGGAGGGCGGGGGGAGACCCAGTACTTC. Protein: CASSLGGRGETQYF.

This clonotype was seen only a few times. The CDR3 DNA reads TGTGCCAGCAGCTTAGCAGGGGCGTTAGGCTACACCTTC. It specifies CASSLAGALGYTF. The J gene is TRBJ1-2, the V gene TRBV7-9; weak D call: TRBD1 (5 bases). Trimming left V 0 bases short and J 8 bases short, with 10 bases between. CDR1 and CDR2 (germline): SEHNR, FQNEAQ (reference sequence). There are 13 residues in the CDR3.

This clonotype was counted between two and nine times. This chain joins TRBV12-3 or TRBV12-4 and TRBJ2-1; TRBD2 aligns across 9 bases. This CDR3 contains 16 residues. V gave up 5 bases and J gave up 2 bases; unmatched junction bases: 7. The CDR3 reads CASSGGGRVAYNEQFF. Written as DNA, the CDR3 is TGTGCCAGCAGTGGTGGCGGGAGGGTGGCCTACAATGAGCAGTTCTTC.

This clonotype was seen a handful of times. CDR3 DNA sequence: TGTGCCAGCAGTTACACGATAGCGGGAGGAGGTACAGATACGCAGTATTTT. It yields the protein CASSYTIAGGGTDTQYF. The chain is built from TRBV6-5 and TRBJ2-3, with TRBD2 matching 10 bases. The CDR3 loop spans 17 amino acids. CDR1 and CDR2 (germline): MNHEY, SVGAGI. Germline trimming cut 2 bases from V and 3 bases from J; bases unmatched to any gene: 8.

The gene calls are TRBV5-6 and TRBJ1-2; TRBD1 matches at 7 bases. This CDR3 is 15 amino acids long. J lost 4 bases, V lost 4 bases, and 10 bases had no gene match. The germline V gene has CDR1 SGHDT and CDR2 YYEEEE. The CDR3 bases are TGTGCCAGCAGCCCCGGGACAGAAGAATCCTATGGCTACACCTTC. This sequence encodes CASSPGTEESYGYTF.

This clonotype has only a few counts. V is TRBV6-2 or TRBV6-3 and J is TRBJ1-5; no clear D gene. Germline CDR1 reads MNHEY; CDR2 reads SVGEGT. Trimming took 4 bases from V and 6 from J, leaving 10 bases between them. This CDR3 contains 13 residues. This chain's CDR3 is CASSSSRGQPQHF. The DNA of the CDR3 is TGTGCCAGCAGTTCAAGTAGAGGTCAGCCCCAGCATTTT.

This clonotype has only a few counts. In DNA form, the CDR3 reads TGTGCCACCGAGGAAAGGGGTCAGTCAGATACGCAGTATTTT. Its protein product is CATEERGQSDTQYF. The rearrangement uses TRBV24-1 and TRBJ2-3, with D tentatively TRBD1 (5 bases). Germline values: CDR1 KGHDR, CDR2 SFDVKD. V was clipped by 9 bases and J by 4 bases, with 16 bases between them. This CDR3 is built from 14 residues.

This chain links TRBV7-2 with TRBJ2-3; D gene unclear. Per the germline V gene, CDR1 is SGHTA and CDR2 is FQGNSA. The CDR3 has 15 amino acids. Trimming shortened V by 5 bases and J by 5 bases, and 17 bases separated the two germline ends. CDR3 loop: CASSRIGQQGDTQYF. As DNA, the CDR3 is TGTGCCAGCAGCCGAATAGGGCAGCAAGGAGATACGCAGTATTTT. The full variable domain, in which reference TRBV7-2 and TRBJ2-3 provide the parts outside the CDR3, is GAGVSQSPSNKVTEKGKDVELRCDPISGHTALYWYRQSLGQGLEFLIYFQGNSAPDKSGLPSDRFSAERTGGSVSTLTIQRTQQEDSAVYLCASSRIGQQGDTQYFGPGTRLTVL.